This T cell receptor beta chain was obtained from a study of T cells after posttransplantation cyclophosphamide. General observations from the study: TRB clonality was highly associated with recipient CMV seropositivity and reactivation.

Concerning this clone: The antigen is undetermined.

The related graft donor's blood sample was taken on the day of bone marrow donation. Assay: immunoSEQ multiplex PCR; the TCRdb copy retains only in-frame clones and omits some. In the table there are 66,000 or so clones, around 93% of which are singletons. This CDR3 region has 15 residues. The ends were cut back, 0 bases at V and 7 bases at J, with 10 bases in the middle. Germline CDR1 is SGHVS and CDR2 is FNYEAQ. The material sequenced was PBMCs. This chain uses TRBV7-6 with TRBJ1-6; D is ambiguous. This clonotype originated in a woman in her twenties or thirties in good health and a related stem cell transplant donor. CDR3 DNA: TGTGCCAGCAGCTTAGCGGGAGGGTTGAATTCACCCCTCCACTTT. Its translation is CASSLAGGLNSPLHF.